This T cell receptor beta chain was sequenced in a study of shared clonotypes between healthy human individuals. Each replicate PCR on the sorted subsets used about 220 ng DNA (around 31,000 T cell genomes). Sequencing was performed with immunoSEQ multiplex PCR; in TCRdb, only in-frame clones are kept and a portion is missing. Of 2.3 million or so clones listed, 85% to 95% were seen once; the top ten hold under 0.45%. Turning to this clone: In the same sample, other DNA sequences code for this CDR3.

The clonotype was recovered from a man between 18 and 35 years old in good health. Some clones in this sample may be carry-over from other donors' samples. Input material: naive CD4+ T cells from PBMCs. As to subset: CD45RA+ positively selected.

CDR3 sequence reads: CASSVVPDQPQHF. The CDR3 region has the DNA TGTGCCAGCAGCGTAGTTCCCGATCAGCCCCAGCATTTT. The chain recombines TRBV9 with TRBJ1-5, with no clear D. The CDR3 length is 13 residues. Deletions cut 0 bases from V and 5 bases from J, with 6 bases between. CDR1 is SGDLS, CDR2 YYNGEE, per germline.